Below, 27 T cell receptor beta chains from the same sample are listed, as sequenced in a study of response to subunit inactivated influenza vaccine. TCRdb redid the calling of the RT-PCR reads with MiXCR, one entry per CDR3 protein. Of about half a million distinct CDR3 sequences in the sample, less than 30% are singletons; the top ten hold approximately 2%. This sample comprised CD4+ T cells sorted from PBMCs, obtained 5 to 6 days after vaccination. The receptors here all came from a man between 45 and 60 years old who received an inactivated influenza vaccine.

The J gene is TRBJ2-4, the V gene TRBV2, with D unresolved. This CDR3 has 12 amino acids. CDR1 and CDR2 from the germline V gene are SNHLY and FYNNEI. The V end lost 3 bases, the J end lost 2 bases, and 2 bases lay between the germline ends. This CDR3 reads CASSDTKNIQYF. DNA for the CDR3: TGTGCCAGCAGTGACACCAAAAACATTCAGTACTTC.

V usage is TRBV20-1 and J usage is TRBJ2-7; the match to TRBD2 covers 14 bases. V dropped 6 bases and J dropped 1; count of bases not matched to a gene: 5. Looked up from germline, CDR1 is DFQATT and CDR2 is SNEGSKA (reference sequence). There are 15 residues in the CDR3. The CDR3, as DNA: TGCAGTGCAAGGACTAGCGGGGGGACGTCCTACGAGCAGTACTTC. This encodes CSARTSGGTSYEQYF.

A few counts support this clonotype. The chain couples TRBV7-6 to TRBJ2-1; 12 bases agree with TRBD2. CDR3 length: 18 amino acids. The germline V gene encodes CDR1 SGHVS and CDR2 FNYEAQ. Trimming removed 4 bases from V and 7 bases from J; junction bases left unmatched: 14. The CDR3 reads CASSSFGASGRDVNEQFF. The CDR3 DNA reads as TGTGCCAGCAGCTCTTTTGGGGCTAGCGGGAGGGATGTTAATGAGCAGTTCTTC.

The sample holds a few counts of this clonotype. CDR3 in DNA: TGTGCCAGCACCCGCAGGAGCCCCTACAATGAGCAGTTCTTC. It translates to CASTRRSPYNEQFF. The chain recombines TRBV13 with TRBJ2-1; D remains unclear. Trimming cost V 7 bases and J 2 bases, with 12 bases left between them. Looked up from germline, CDR1 is PRHDT and CDR2 is FYEKMQ (reference sequence). The CDR3 sequence is 14 residues long.

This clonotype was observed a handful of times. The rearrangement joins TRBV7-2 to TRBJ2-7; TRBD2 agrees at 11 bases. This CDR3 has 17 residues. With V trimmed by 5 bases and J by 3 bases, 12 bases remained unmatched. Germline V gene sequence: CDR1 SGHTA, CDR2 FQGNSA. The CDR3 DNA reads TGTGCCAGCAGCAGAACTAGCGGGAGCCCCGTAAGCTACGAGCAGTACTTC. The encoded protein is CASSRTSGSPVSYEQYF.

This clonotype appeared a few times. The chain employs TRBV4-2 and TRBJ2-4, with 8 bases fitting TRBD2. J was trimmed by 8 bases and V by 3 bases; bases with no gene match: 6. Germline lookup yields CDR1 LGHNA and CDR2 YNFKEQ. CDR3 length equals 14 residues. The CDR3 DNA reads TGTGCCAGCAGCCACATGACTAGCGCGGACATTCAGTACTTC. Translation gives CASSHMTSADIQYF.

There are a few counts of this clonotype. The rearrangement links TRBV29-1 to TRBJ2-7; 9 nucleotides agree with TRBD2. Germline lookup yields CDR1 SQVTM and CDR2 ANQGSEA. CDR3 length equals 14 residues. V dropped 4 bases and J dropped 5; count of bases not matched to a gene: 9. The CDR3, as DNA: TGCAGCGTTGTCCGTTCGACTAGCGGAGACGAGCAGTACTTC. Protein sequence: CSVVRSTSGDEQYF.

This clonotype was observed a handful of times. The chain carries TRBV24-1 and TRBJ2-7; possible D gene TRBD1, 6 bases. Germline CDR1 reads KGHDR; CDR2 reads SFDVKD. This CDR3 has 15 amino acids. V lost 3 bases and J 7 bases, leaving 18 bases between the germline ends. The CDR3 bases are TGTGCCACCAGTGATCCCGGCAGGGGACAACAAGAGCAGTACTTC. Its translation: CATSDPGRGQQEQYF.

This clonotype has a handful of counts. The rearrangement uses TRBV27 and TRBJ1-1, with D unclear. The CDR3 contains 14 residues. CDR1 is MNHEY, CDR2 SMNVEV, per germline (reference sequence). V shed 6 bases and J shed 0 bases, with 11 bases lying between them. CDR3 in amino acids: CASSPLSMNTEAFF. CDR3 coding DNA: TGTGCCAGCAGCCCTTTATCTATGAACACTGAAGCTTTCTTT.

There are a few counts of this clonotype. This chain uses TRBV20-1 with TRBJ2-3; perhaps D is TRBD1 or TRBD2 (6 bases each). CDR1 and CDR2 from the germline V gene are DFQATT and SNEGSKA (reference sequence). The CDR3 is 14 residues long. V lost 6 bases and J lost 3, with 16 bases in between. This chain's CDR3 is CSATLWGATDTQYF. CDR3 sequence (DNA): TGCAGTGCCACGCTTTGGGGGGCAACAGATACGCAGTATTTT.

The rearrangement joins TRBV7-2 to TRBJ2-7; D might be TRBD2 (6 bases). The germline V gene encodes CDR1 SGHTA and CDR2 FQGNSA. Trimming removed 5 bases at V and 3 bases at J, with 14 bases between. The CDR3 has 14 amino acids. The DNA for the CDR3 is TGTGCCAGCAGCCGAAGTCGGGACTTCTACGAGCAGTACTTC. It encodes CASSRSRDFYEQYF.

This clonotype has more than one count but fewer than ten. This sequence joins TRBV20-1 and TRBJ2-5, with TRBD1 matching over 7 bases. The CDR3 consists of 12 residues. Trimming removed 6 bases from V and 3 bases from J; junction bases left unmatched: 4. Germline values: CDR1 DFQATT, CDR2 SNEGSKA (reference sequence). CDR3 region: CSAGDRKETQYF. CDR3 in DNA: TGCAGTGCGGGGGACAGAAAAGAGACCCAGTACTTC.

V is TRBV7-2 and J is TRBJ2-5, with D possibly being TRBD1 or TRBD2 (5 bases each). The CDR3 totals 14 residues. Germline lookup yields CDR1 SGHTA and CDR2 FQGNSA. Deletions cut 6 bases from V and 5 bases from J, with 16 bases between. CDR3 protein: CASRIPGGLETQYF. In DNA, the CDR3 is TGTGCCAGCAGGATACCTGGGGGATTGGAGACCCAGTACTTC.

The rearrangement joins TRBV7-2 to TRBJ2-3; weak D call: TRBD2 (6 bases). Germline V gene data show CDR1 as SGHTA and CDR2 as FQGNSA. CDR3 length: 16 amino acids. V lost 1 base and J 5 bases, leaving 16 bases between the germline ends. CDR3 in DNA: TGTGCCAGCAGCTTAGGCGGGGTTGTTGACATAGATACGCAGTATTTT. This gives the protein CASSLGGVVDIDTQYF.

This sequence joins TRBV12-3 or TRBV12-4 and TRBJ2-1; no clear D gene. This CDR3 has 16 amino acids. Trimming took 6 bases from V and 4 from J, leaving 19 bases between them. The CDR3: CASSPLGARQYNEQFF. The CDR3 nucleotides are TGTGCCAGCAGCCCTTTAGGAGCGCGGCAATACAATGAGCAGTTCTTC.

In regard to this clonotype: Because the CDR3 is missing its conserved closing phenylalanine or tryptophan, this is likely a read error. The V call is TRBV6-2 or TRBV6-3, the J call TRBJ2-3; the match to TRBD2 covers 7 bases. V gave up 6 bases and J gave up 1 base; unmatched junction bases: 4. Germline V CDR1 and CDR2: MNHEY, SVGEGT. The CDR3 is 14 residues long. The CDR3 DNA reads TGTGCCAGCAGGTCCAGCGGGGGCACAGATACGCAGTATTCT. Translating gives CASRSSGGTDTQYS.

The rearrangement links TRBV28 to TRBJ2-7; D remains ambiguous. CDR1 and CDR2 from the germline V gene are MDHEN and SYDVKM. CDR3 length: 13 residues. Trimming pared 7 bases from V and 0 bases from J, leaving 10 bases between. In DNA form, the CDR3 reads TGTGCCAGCACTGAGTCAATCTCCTACGAGCAGTACTTC. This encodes CASTESISYEQYF. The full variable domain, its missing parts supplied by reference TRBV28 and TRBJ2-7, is DVKVTQSSRYLVKRTGEKVFLECVQDMDHENMFWYRQDPGLGLRLIYFSYDVKMKEKGDIPEGYSVSREKKERFSLILESASTNQTSMYLCASTESISYEQYFGPGTRLTVT.

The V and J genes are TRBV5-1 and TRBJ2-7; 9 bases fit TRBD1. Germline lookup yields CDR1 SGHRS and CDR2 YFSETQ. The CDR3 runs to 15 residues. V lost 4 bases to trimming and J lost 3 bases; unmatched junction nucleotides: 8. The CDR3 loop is CASSRDGTGFYEQYF. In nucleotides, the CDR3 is TGCGCCAGCAGCAGAGACGGGACAGGGTTCTACGAGCAGTACTTC.

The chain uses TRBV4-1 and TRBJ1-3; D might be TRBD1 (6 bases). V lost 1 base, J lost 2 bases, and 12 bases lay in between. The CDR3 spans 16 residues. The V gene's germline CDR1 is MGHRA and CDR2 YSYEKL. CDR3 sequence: CASSQGPGTTGNTIYF. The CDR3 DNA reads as TGCGCCAGCAGCCAAGGACCCGGGACAACTGGAAACACCATATATTTT.

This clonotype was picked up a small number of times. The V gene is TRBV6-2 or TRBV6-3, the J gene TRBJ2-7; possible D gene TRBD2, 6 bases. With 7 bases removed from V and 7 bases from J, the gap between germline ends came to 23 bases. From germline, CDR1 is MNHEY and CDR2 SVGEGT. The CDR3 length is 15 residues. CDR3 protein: CASTPRGRPYLEQYF. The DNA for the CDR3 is TGTGCCAGCACCCCGCGGGGCCGGCCCTATCTGGAGCAGTACTTC.

The CDR3 DNA reads as TGTGCCAGCAGCCGCGGGACAGACACTGAAGCTTTCTTT. Translation gives CASSRGTDTEAFF. This chain joins TRBV6-6 and TRBJ1-1, with 7 bases matching TRBD1. CDR1 and CDR2 (germline): MNHNY, SVGAGI (reference sequence). The CDR3 has 13 residues. Trimming at V came to 6 bases and at J to 3 bases, leaving 4 bases not matched to a gene.

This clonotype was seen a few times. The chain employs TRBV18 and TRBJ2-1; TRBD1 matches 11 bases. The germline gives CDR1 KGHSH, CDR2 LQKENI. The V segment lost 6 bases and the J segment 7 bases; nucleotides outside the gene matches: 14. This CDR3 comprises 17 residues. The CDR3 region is CASSPRNQDRGRNEQFF. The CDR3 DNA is TGTGCCAGCTCCCCGCGCAACCAGGACAGGGGGCGTAATGAGCAGTTCTTC.

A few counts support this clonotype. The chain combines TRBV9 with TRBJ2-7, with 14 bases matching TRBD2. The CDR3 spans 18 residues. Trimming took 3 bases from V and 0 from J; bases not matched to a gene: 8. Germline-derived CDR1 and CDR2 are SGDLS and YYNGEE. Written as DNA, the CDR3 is TGTGCCAGCAGCGCCTGGACTAGCGGGGGGCACTTCTCCTACGAGCAGTACTTC. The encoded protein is CASSAWTSGGHFSYEQYF.

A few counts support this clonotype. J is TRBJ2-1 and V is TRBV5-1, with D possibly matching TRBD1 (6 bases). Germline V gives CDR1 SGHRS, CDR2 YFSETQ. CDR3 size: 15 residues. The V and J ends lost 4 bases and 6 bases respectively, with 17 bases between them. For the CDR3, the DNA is TGCGCCAGCAGCCCGACAGGTCTAACTAGCAATGAGCAGTTCTTC. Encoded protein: CASSPTGLTSNEQFF.

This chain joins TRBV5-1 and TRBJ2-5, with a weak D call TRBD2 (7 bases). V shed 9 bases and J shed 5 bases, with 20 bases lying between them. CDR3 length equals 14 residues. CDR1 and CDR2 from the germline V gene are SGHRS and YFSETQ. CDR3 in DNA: TGCGCCACCCACCCCGGGGGGCCTAAGGAGACCCAGTACTTC. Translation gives CATHPGGPKETQYF.

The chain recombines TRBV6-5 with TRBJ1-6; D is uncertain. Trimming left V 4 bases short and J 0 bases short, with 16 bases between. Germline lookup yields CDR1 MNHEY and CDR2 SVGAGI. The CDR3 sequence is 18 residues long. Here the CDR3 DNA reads TGTGCCAGCAGTTCCACATGGAGGGTTGGCTCCTATAATTCACCCCTCCACTTT. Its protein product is CASSSTWRVGSYNSPLHF.

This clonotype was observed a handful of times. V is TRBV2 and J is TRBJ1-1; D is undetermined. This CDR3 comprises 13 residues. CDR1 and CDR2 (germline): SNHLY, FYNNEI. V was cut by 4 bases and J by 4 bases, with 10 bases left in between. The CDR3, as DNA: TGTGCCAGCAGTGGCGGGAGGTCCACTGAAGCTTTCTTT. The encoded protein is CASSGGRSTEAFF.